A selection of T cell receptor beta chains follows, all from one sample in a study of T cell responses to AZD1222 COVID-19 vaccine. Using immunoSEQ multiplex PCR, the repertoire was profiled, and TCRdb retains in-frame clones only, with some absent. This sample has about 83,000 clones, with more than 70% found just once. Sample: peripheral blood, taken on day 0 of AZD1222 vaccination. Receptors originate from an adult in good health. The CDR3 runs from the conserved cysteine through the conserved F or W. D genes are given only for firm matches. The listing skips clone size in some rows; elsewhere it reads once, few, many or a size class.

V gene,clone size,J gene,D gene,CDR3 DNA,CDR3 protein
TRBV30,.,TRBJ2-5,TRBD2,TGTGCCTGGAGTTTTAGCGGGAGGGAGACCCAGTACTTC,CAWSFSGRETQYF
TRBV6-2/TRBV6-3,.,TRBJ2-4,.,TGTGCCAGCAGTTCCGGTACAGGGGGGGACCAAAACATTCAGTACTTC,CASSSGTGGDQNIQYF
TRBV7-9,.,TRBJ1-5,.,TGTGCCAGCAGCTTAGAGGGCCTTCAGCCCCAGCATTTT,CASSLEGLQPQHF
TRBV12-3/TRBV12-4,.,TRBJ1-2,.,TGTGCCAGCAGTTTGACCGGCAACTATGGCTACACCTTC,CASSLTGNYGYTF
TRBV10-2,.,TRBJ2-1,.,TGCGCCAGCAGTGAGTCATCGGGACCGAGCTCCTACAATGAGCAGTTCTTC,CASSESSGPSSYNEQFF
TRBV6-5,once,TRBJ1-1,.,TGTGCCAGCAGTTACCGTCGGGGGTTGAACACTGAAGCTTTCTTT,CASSYRRGLNTEAFF
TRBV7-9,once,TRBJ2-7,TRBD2,TGTGCCAGCAGCTTTAGCGGGGGGGCCTACGAGCAGTACTTC,CASSFSGGAYEQYF
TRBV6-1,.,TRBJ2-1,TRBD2,TGTGCCAGCAGTGAATGGCTAGCGGGGGCCCCACTCCTATACAATGAGCAGTTCTTC,CASSEWLAGAPLLYNEQFF
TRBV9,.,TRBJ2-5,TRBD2,TGTGCCAGCAGCGGACTAGCGGCTCAAGAGACCCAGTACTTC,CASSGLAAQETQYF
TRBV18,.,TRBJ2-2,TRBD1,TGTGCCAGCTCACCCATCGGCTTCTATACAGGGGTAGACGGGGAGCTGTTTTTT,CASSPIGFYTGVDGELFF
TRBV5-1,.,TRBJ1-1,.,TGCGCCAGCAGCTTGGCCGAGGGAGGGCCCACTGAAGCTTTCTTT,CASSLAEGGPTEAFF
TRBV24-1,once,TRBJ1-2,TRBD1,TGTGCCACCAGTGATTCGCCCGGGACAGGGCGAAACTATGGCTACACCTTC,CATSDSPGTGRNYGYTF
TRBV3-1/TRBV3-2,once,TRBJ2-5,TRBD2,TGTGCCAGCAGCCAAGATCTTGAAGGGAGGGCCTTGGGGGAGACCCAGTACTTC,CASSQDLEGRALGETQYF
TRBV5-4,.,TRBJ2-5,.,TGTGCCAGCAGTCTCAATTTAGAGACCCAGTACTTC,CASSLNLETQYF
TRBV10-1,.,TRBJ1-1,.,TGCGCCAGCAGTGAGTCCTTGCGGTCTGAAGCTTTCTTT,CASSESLRSEAFF
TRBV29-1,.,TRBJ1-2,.,TGCAGCGTTGAAGATTATTCCCGGGGGCAAGGCTACACCTTC,CSVEDYSRGQGYTF
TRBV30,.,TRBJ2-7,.,TGTGCCTGGACCGGGGGCCTCTCCTACGAGCAGTACTTC,CAWTGGLSYEQYF
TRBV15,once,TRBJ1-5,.,TGTGCCACCCGGTATGGGGGGGTGGGCAATCAGCCCCAGCATTTT,CATRYGGVGNQPQHF
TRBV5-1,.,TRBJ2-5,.,TGCGCCAGCAGCTTGGTTAGCGAAGAGACCCAGTACTTC,CASSLVSEETQYF
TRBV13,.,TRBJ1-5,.,TGTGCCAGCAGCTTCGAAAATCAGCCCCAGCATTTT,CASSFENQPQHF
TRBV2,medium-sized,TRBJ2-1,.,TGTGCCAGCGGACAGTACGAGGGGAATGAGCAGTTCTTC,CASGQYEGNEQFF
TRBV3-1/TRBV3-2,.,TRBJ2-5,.,TGTGCCAGCAGCTCCGGAGAGACCCAGTACTTC,CASSSGETQYF
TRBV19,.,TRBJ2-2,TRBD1,TGTGCCAGTAGTAATACAGGGGGCACCGGGGAGCTGTTTTTT,CASSNTGGTGELFF
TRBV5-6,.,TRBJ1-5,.,TGTGCCAGCAGCTTAATGAGTGTTGAACAGCCCCAGCATTTT,CASSLMSVEQPQHF
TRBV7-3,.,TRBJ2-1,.,TGTGCCAGCAGCTCCGGGACCCTCCATGAGCAGTTCTTC,CASSSGTLHEQFF
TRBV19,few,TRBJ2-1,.,TGTGCCAGTAGTCGCCGGTACAATGAGCAGTTCTTC,CASSRRYNEQFF
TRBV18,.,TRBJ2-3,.,TGTGCCAGCTCACCTAGGGATGCCAGTGATACGCAGTATTTT,CASSPRDASDTQYF
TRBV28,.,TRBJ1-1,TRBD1,TGTGCCAGCAGACATAAGGGGGCTTCCCAGGGGGAAGCTTTCTTT,CASRHKGASQGEAFF
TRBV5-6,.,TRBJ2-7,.,TGTGCCAGCAGCTTCGCTGGGGCCTACGAGCAGTACTTC,CASSFAGAYEQYF
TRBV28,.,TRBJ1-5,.,TGTGCCAGCAGTTCCCCCGAGTGGGGTGAGAATCAGCCCCAGCATTTT,CASSSPEWGENQPQHF
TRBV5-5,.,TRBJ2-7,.,TGTGCCAGCAGCCCCGGGGCTCTTACCTACGAGCAGTACTTC,CASSPGALTYEQYF
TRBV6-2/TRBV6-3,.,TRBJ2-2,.,TGTGCCAGCAGTGGCTCGCCCGCCGGGGAGCTGTTTTTT,CASSGSPAGELFF
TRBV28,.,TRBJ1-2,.,TGTGCCAGCAGTTCCGCCAAAGCCCGATCGAGATATGGCTACACCTTC,CASSSAKARSRYGYTF
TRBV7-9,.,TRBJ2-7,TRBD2,TGTGCCAGCAGCTCCGCGCTAGCGGGGGGTAGCTCCTACGAGCAGTACTTC,CASSSALAGGSSYEQYF
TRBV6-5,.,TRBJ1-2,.,TGTGCCAGCAGTTCCCAGGGAAAAGCCGCTTTC,CASSSQGKAAF
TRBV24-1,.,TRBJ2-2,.,TGTGCCACCAGTGATCGGACTGACCTTGGTACCGGGGAGCTGTTTTTT,CATSDRTDLGTGELFF
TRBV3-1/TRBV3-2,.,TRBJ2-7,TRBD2,TGTGCCAGCAGCCGGGGGACTAGCGCCTACGAGCAGTACTTC,CASSRGTSAYEQYF
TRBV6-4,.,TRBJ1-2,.,TGTGCCAGCAGAAGGACAGACTCCTTAGCTGGCTACACCTTC,CASRRTDSLAGYTF
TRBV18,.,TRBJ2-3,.,TGTGCCAGCTCCTCCCCCTTGAGGGGAGATACAGATACGCAGTATTTT,CASSSPLRGDTDTQYF
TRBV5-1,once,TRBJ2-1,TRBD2,TGCGCCAGCAGCTTGGCGCCTAGCGGGGACTACAATGAGCAGTTCTTC,CASSLAPSGDYNEQFF
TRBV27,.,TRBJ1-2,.,TGTGCCAGCAGCCCACTAGGACCGCCCTCATCCCCCTACTATGGCTACACCTTC,CASSPLGPPSSPYYGYTF
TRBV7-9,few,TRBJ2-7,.,TGTGCCAGCAGCTTAGGGAGTACCAACGAGCAGTACTTC,CASSLGSTNEQYF
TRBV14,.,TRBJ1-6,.,TGTGCCAGCAGCCAAGATCTCTTGCTACCCCTCCACTTT,CASSQDLLLPLHF
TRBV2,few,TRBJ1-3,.,TGTGCCAGCAGACCTCAGGGGCCGGGAAACACCATATATTTT,CASRPQGPGNTIYF
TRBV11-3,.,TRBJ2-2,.,TGTGCCAGCAGTCATAGACGACCCACCGGGGAGCTGTTTTTT,CASSHRRPTGELFF
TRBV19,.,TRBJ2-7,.,TGTGCCAGTAGCCCAGGGGGGGGCTCCTACGAGCAGTACTTC,CASSPGGGSYEQYF
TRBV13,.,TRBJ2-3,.,TGTGCCAGCAGCTTAGGGCCAGTGGGCACAGATACGCAGTATTTT,CASSLGPVGTDTQYF
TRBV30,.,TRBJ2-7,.,TGTGCCTGGAGTTTCCGGGACCTCTACGAGCAGTACTTC,CAWSFRDLYEQYF